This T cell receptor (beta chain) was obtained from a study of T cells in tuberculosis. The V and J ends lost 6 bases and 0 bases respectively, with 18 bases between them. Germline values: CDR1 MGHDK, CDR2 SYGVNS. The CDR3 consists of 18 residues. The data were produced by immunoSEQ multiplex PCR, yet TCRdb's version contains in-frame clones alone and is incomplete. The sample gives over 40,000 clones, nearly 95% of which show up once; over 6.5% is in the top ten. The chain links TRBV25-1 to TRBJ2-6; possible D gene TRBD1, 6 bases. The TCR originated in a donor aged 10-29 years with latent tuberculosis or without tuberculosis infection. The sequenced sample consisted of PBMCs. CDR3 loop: CASSASGTTSSGANVLTF. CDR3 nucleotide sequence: TGTGCCAGCAGCGCTTCCGGGACAACGAGCTCTGGGGCCAACGTCCTGACTTTC. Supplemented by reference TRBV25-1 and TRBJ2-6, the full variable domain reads EADIYQTPRYLVIGTGKKITLECSQTMGHDKMYWYQQDPGMELHLIHYSYGVNSTEKGDLSSESTVSRIRTEHFPLTLESARPSHTSQYLCASSASGTTSSGANVLTFGAGSRLTVL.